The 31 T cell receptor beta chains reported below all come from one sample, sequenced in a study of early T cells in non-severe SARS-CoV-2 infection. One entry per CDR3 protein results from TCRdb running MiXCR on the 5' RACE reads. Counted here are under 85,000 distinct CDR3 sequences, 9.5% to 15% occurring once; the ten biggest clones make up 1% to 1.4%. The source material was whole blood. The receptors were gathered from an adult who was a healthcare worker with PCR-confirmed SARS-CoV-2 infection or an uninfected control (not recorded which).

Here the CDR3 DNA reads TGTGCCAGCTCTGGGCGGGAGGGCGCAGATACGCAGTATTTT. It specifies CASSGREGADTQYF. The chain uses TRBV6-5 and TRBJ2-3, with 9 bases matching TRBD2. The germline V gene has CDR1 MNHEY and CDR2 SVGAGI. The CDR3 totals 14 residues. J lost 4 bases, V lost 8 bases, and 7 bases had no gene match.

This clonotype was seen only a few times. The rearrangement uses TRBV19 and TRBJ1-5; maybe TRBD1 (6 bases). The germline gives CDR1 LNHDA, CDR2 SQIVND (reference sequence). Trimming removed 5 bases from V and 2 bases from J, with 13 bases in between. This CDR3 region has 15 residues. The CDR3 nucleotides are TGTGCCAGTAGTCCGGATGGGGGCCGCAATCAGCCCCAGCATTTT. Translated: CASSPDGGRNQPQHF.

This clonotype has a handful of counts. The V call is TRBV6-1, the J call TRBJ1-2; 10 positions match TRBD1. There are 14 residues in the CDR3. Germline V gene lookup returns CDR1 MNHNS and CDR2 SASEGT. J gave up 6 bases and V 5 bases, and 6 bases lay outside the gene matches. The CDR3 bases are TGTGCCAGCAGTTCCCGACAGGGGGCCCATGGCTACACCTTC. Translating it yields CASSSRQGAHGYTF.

The chain carries TRBV30 and TRBJ1-1; a possible D gene is TRBD1 (5 bases). CDR3 length equals 15 residues. Germline CDR1 is GTSNPN and CDR2 is SVGIG (reference sequence). The CDR3 DNA reads TGTGTGGGGGATCCGGCGATAAACATGAACACTGAAGCTTTCTTT. Translating gives CVGDPAINMNTEAFF.

This clonotype has a count of ten or more. This rearrangement joins TRBV28 to TRBJ1-2; weak D call: TRBD1 (5 bases). This CDR3 spans 12 amino acids. V was cut by 7 bases and J by 4 bases, with 10 bases left in between. CDR1 is MDHEN, CDR2 SYDVKM, per germline. The CDR3 protein is CASTQGGYGYTF. CDR3 in DNA: TGTGCCAGCACTCAGGGCGGCTATGGCTACACCTTC.

Many counts were recorded for this clonotype. V gene TRBV6-5 combines with J gene TRBJ2-7, with D perhaps matching TRBD2 (5 bases). Germline V gene sequence: CDR1 MNHEY, CDR2 SVGAGI. Between the trimmed V and J ends, which lost 4 bases and 9 bases, there was a span of 10 bases. This CDR3 spans 11 amino acids. The CDR3 spells CASSSLEGQYF. The CDR3 DNA sequence: TGTGCCAGCAGTTCCCTCGAGGGGCAGTACTTC.

This clonotype was recorded a few times. The V call is TRBV29-1, the J call TRBJ2-1, with 10 bases lining up with TRBD1. V was pared by 6 bases and J by 8 bases, with 10 bases of the junction left unmatched. The V gene's germline CDR1 is SQVTM and CDR2 ANQGSEA. The CDR3 has 14 amino acids. DNA for the CDR3: TGCAGCGTCCACAGACAGGGGGCGCTGGATGAGCAGTTCTTC. It specifies CSVHRQGALDEQFF.

This clonotype was recorded a few times. The rearrangement joins TRBV5-4 to TRBJ2-3, with TRBD2 matching over 8 bases. This CDR3 has 16 residues. V was pared by 3 bases and J by 3 bases, with 9 bases of the junction left unmatched. The germline gives CDR1 SGHNT, CDR2 YYREEE (reference sequence). The DNA of the CDR3 is TGTGCCAGCAGCTCCGAAGGGAGCGGGAGTACAGATACGCAGTATTTT. It specifies CASSSEGSGSTDTQYF.

This clonotype has ten or more counts. The CDR3 DNA reads as TGTGCCAGCAGCGGGGGTTCGAGGGGCCTCGTGAATGAGCAGTTCTTC. Its protein is CASSGGSRGLVNEQFF. This chain connects TRBV9 to TRBJ2-1; TRBD1 or TRBD2 may be the D gene (5 bases each). The CDR3 extends over 16 amino acids. V was clipped by 3 bases and J by 7 bases, with 20 bases between them. Germline values: CDR1 SGDLS, CDR2 YYNGEE. The full variable domain, its missing parts supplied by reference TRBV9 and TRBJ2-1, is DSGVTQTPKHLITATGQRVTLRCSPRSGDLSVYWYQQSLDQGLQFLIQYYNGEERAKGNILERFSAQQFPDLHSELNLSSLELGDSALYFCASSGGSRGLVNEQFFGPGTRLTVL.

The chain links TRBV29-1 to TRBJ2-7, with TRBD2 matching 7 bases. With V trimmed by 3 bases and J by 0 bases, 5 bases remained unmatched. Germline loops: CDR1 SQVTM, CDR2 ANQGSEA. The CDR3 runs 14 residues. CDR3 coding DNA: TGCAGCGTTGACGTAGCGGGCACCTCCTACGAGCAGTACTTC. It codes for CSVDVAGTSYEQYF.

This clonotype came up a few times. V is TRBV7-6 and J is TRBJ2-1, with D unclear. There are 16 residues in the CDR3. V lost 5 bases and J lost 0, with 14 bases in between. The germline V gene encodes CDR1 SGHVS and CDR2 FNYEAQ. CDR3 sequence (DNA): TGTGCCAGCAGCCCAATCACTGGGGTCTCCTACAATGAGCAGTTCTTC. Translating it yields CASSPITGVSYNEQFF. Full variable domain (rest looked up from reference TRBV7-6 and TRBJ2-1): GAGVSQSPRYKVTKRGQDVALRCDPISGHVSLYWYRQALGQGPEFLTYFNYEAQQDKSGLPNDRFSAERPEGSISTLTIQRTEQRDSAMYRCASSPITGVSYNEQFFGPGTRLTVL.

V usage is TRBV29-1 and J usage is TRBJ2-3, with 8 bases aligning to TRBD2. Germline-derived CDR1 and CDR2 are SQVTM and ANQGSEA. The CDR3 is 14 residues long. Trimming removed 3 bases from V and 6 bases from J; junction bases left unmatched: 8. The DNA of the CDR3 is TGCAGCGTTGACGGGCGGGAGGAACGTGATACGCAGTATTTT. This translates into CSVDGREERDTQYF.

This clonotype was picked up many times. The rearrangement joins TRBV29-1 to TRBJ1-2; 9 bases align to TRBD1. This CDR3 has 13 residues. Trimming cost V 7 bases and J 8 bases; bases outside gene matches: 11. Germline CDR1 SQVTM, CDR2 ANQGSEA. The CDR3 DNA is TGCAGCGCTTCGGCCGGGACAGGGAGCGGCTACACCTTC. Its translation is CSASAGTGSGYTF.

The chain joins TRBV10-3 to TRBJ2-1; 12 nucleotides align to TRBD2. Germline assignment: CDR1 ENHRY and CDR2 SYGVKD. V lost 6 bases, J lost 7 bases, and 7 bases stayed unmatched. This CDR3 is 15 amino acids long. In DNA form, the CDR3 reads TGTGCCATCAGCCCCCTAGCGGGGGGGGAGAATGAGCAGTTCTTC. Its translation: CAISPLAGGENEQFF.

This sequence joins TRBV20-1 and TRBJ1-4; TRBD1 agrees at 9 bases. The CDR3 runs to 13 residues. Germline CDR1 is DFQATT and CDR2 is SNEGSKA (reference sequence). V shed 5 bases and J 8 bases; nucleotides not matched to a gene: 6. In DNA, the CDR3 is TGCAGTGCTCACTGGACAGGGGTAGAAAAACTGTTTTTT. Encoded protein: CSAHWTGVEKLFF.

This rearrangement joins TRBV6-5 to TRBJ1-3; D gene ambiguous. V lost 2 bases, J lost 1 base, and 6 bases lay in between. Germline CDR1 and CDR2: MNHEY and SVGAGI. The CDR3 consists of 14 residues. CDR3: CASSYRLSGNTIYF. The DNA for the CDR3 is TGTGCCAGCAGTTACCGCCTATCTGGAAACACCATATATTTT.

This clonotype was observed a handful of times. The rearrangement uses TRBV29-1 and TRBJ1-1; D uncertain. Looked up from germline, CDR1 is SQVTM and CDR2 is ANQGSEA. The length of the CDR3 is 13 residues. Trimming stripped 2 bases from V and 1 base from J, with 8 bases between. The CDR3 spells CSVEPTGNTEAFF. The CDR3 nucleotides read TGCAGCGTTGAACCGACTGGGAACACTGAAGCTTTCTTT.

The chain carries TRBV29-1 and TRBJ2-5; TRBD1 might be the D (7 bases). Per the germline V gene, CDR1 is SQVTM and CDR2 is ANQGSEA. V dropped 7 bases and J dropped 5 bases, with 14 bases sitting between them. This CDR3 comprises 12 residues. CDR3 nucleotide sequence: TGCAGCGCCTTCAGGGGGGCGGAGACCCAGTACTTC. Translating gives CSAFRGAETQYF.

About this clonotype: This may be a read error, as it is one base from a much larger clone. V is TRBV6-2 or TRBV6-3 and J is TRBJ2-7, with D possibly being TRBD1 or TRBD2 (5 bases each). The CDR3 runs to 16 residues. Trimming shortened V by 0 bases and J by 2 bases, and 14 bases separated the two germline ends. The germline CDR1 and CDR2 sequences are MNHEY and SVGEGT. The CDR3 bases are TGTGCCAGCAGTTACTCGTTGTACGAGGGACCCTACGAGCAGTACTTC. This encodes CASSYSLYEGPYEQYF.

This clonotype was counted at least ten times. This chain uses TRBV12-3 or TRBV12-4 with TRBJ2-1; D possibly corresponds to TRBD1 (6 bases). This CDR3 is built from 15 residues. The V end was cut by 10 bases, the J end by 0 bases, with 16 bases between. The CDR3 sequence is CAIGDQGSSYNEQFF. The CDR3 nucleotides are TGTGCCATCGGAGACCAGGGGAGCTCCTACAATGAGCAGTTCTTC.

There are a few counts of this clonotype. The J gene is TRBJ2-3, the V gene TRBV9; possible D gene TRBD2, 6 bases. The CDR3 totals 16 residues. Germline V lookup: CDR1 SGDLS, CDR2 YYNGEE. Trimming shortened V by 0 bases and J by 5 bases, and 16 bases separated the two germline ends. In DNA, the CDR3 is TGTGCCAGCAGCGTAGCTAGGTGGCGGGGCGAAGATACGCAGTATTTT. The encoded protein is CASSVARWRGEDTQYF.

This clonotype showed up many times. The chain recombines TRBV20-1 with TRBJ2-1; TRBD2 is a possible D gene (6 bases). The CDR3 consists of 15 residues. V lost 0 bases and J lost 0, with 9 bases in between. CDR1 is DFQATT, CDR2 SNEGSKA, per germline (reference sequence). The CDR3 region has the DNA TGCAGTGCTAGAGATATAGCGGTCTCCTACAATGAGCAGTTCTTC. This encodes CSARDIAVSYNEQFF.

The genes are TRBV30 and TRBJ2-1, with D maybe TRBD2 (5 bases). Trimming pared 2 bases from V and 7 bases from J, leaving 18 bases between. Germline V CDR1 and CDR2: GTSNPN, SVGIG (reference sequence). The CDR3 is made up of 15 amino acids. The CDR3 bases are TGTGCCTGGAGTTCCGGGGATGTTCTCCGTAATGAGCAGTTCTTC. Translation: CAWSSGDVLRNEQFF.

The chain combines TRBV7-2 with TRBJ2-7; tentative D call: TRBD1 (5 bases). Germline V gene sequence: CDR1 SGHTA, CDR2 FQGNSA. V lost 6 bases and J lost 8, with 11 bases in between. This CDR3 contains 11 residues. CDR3 DNA sequence: TGTGCCAGCAGTCGACAGAGCCAGCAGTACTTC. It codes for CASSRQSQQYF.

This clonotype was detected only once. The gene calls are TRBV4-2 and TRBJ2-7, with unresolved D. Germline CDR1 is LGHNA and CDR2 is YNFKEQ. V lost 1 base to trimming and J lost 2 bases, with 12 bases between them. The CDR3 is made up of 15 amino acids. CDR3 in DNA: TGTGCCAGCAGCCAAGGCTCTACTGATACCTACGAGCAGTACTTC. Translating gives CASSQGSTDTYEQYF.

This clonotype was counted ten times or more. The chain uses TRBV27 and TRBJ1-2; no clear D. The CDR3 runs 14 residues. Trimming left V 5 bases short and J 2 bases short, with 12 bases between. Germline CDR1 reads MNHEY; CDR2 reads SMNVEV (reference sequence). In nucleotides, the CDR3 is TGTGCCAGCAGTCTGGTTGGTGGAAACTATGGCTACACCTTC. It encodes CASSLVGGNYGYTF.

There are many counts of this clonotype. CDR3 sequence reads: CASSPPSGIGYTF. CDR3 in DNA: TGTGCCAGCTCACCACCGTCAGGGATCGGCTACACCTTC. The chain combines TRBV18 with TRBJ1-2; D might be TRBD1 (5 bases). The CDR3 has 13 residues. Germline V gene data show CDR1 as KGHSH and CDR2 as LQKENI. Trimming took 0 bases from V and 8 from J, leaving 10 bases between them. The entire variable domain, with the rest obtained from reference TRBV18 and TRBJ1-2, is as follows: NAGVMQNPRHLVRRRGQEARLRCSPMKGHSHVYWYRQLPEEGLKFMVYLQKENIIDESGMPKERFSAEFPKEGPSILRIQQVVRGDSAAYFCASSPPSGIGYTFGSGTRLTVV.

This clonotype occurred a few times. V usage is TRBV29-1 and J usage is TRBJ2-1; no clear D gene. Germline V CDR1 and CDR2: SQVTM, ANQGSEA. With 3 bases removed from V and 6 bases from J, the gap between germline ends came to 3 bases. The CDR3 loop spans 10 amino acids. This chain's CDR3 is CSVDVNEQFF. The CDR3 DNA reads as TGCAGCGTTGACGTCAATGAGCAGTTCTTC.

V and J are TRBV28 and TRBJ2-7; TRBD2 is a possible D gene (5 bases). The germline gives CDR1 MDHEN, CDR2 SYDVKM. The CDR3 loop spans 16 amino acids. The V gene lost 1 base and the J gene lost 4 bases, with 17 bases spanning the gap. The CDR3 spells CASSLLSSATLYEQYF. The DNA for the CDR3 is TGTGCCAGCAGTTTATTGAGTAGCGCCACCCTTTACGAGCAGTACTTC.

This clonotype has more than one count but fewer than ten. This chain connects TRBV5-1 to TRBJ2-3; 7 bases align to TRBD1. The germline CDR1 and CDR2 sequences are SGHRS and YFSETQ. The CDR3 is 16 residues long. J gave up 6 bases and V 1 base, and 11 bases lay outside the gene matches. As DNA, the CDR3 is TGCGCCAGCAGCTTGTTTGGACAGGAATTAAGGGATACGCAGTATTTT. This translates into CASSLFGQELRDTQYF.

This clonotype was counted between two and nine times. The J gene is TRBJ2-1, the V gene TRBV11-2, with a possible D match to TRBD1 (5 bases). CDR3 size: 15 residues. The V end was cut by 6 bases, the J end by 2 bases, with 14 bases between. The germline V gene has CDR1 SGHAT and CDR2 FQNNGV. CDR3 nucleotides: TGTGCCAGCAGATCGAAGGGGTGGCCCTACAATGAGCAGTTCTTC. It translates to CASRSKGWPYNEQFF.